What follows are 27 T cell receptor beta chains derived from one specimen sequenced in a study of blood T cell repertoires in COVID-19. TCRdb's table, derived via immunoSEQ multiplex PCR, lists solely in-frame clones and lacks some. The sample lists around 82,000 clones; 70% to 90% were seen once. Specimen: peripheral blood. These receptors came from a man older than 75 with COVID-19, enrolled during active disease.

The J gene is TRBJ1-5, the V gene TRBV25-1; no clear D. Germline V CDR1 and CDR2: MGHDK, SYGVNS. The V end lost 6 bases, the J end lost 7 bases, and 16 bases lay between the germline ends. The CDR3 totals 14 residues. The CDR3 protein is CASSGGRVGQPQHF. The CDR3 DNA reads TGTGCCAGCAGCGGAGGAAGGGTCGGACAGCCCCAGCATTTT.

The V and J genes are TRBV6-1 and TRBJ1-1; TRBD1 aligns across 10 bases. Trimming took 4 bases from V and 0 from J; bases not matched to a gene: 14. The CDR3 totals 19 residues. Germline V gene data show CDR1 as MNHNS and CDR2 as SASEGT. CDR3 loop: CASSVMLRRDRGLNTEAFF. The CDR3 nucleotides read TGTGCCAGCAGTGTGATGCTCCGCCGGGACAGGGGCCTGAACACTGAAGCTTTCTTT.

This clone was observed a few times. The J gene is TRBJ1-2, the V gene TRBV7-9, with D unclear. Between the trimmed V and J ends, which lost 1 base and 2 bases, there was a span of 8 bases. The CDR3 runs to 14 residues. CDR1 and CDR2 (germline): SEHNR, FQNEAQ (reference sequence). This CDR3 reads CASSLGLQNYGYTF. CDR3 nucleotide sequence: TGTGCCAGCAGCTTAGGATTACAGAACTATGGCTACACCTTC.

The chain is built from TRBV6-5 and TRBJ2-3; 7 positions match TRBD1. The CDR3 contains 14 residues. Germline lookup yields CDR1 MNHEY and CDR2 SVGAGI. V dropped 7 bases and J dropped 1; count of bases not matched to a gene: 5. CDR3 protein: CASNPDRGTDTQYF. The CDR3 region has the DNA TGTGCCAGCAACCCAGACAGGGGCACAGATACGCAGTATTTT.

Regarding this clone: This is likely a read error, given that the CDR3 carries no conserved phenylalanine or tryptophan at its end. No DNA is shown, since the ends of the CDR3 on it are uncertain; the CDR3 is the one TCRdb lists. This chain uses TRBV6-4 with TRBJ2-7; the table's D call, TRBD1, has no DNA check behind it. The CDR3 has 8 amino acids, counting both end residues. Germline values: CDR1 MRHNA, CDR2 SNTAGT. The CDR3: CASSDSGP.

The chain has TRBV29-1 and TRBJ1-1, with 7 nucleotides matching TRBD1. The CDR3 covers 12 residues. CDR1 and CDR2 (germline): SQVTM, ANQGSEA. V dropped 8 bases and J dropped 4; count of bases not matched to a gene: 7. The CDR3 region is CSINRGGTEAFF. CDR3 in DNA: TGCAGCATAAACAGGGGAGGCACTGAAGCTTTCTTT. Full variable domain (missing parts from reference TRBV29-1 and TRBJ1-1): SAVISQKPSRDICQRGTSLTIQCQVDSQVTMMFWYRQQPGQSLTLIATANQGSEATYESGFVIDKFPISRPNLTFSTLTVSNMSPEDSSIYLCSINRGGTEAFFGQGTRLTVV.

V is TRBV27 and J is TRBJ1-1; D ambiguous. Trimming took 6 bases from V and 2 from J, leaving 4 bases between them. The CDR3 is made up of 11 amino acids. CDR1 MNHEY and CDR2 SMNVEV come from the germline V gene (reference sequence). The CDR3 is CASSGNTEAFF. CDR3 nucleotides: TGTGCCAGCAGCGGTAACACTGAAGCTTTCTTT.

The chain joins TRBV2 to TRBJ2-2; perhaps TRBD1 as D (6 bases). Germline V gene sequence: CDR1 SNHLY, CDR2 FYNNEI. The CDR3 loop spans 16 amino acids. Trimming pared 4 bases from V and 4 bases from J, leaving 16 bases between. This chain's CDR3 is CASSGYRAPGTGELFF. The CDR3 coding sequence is TGTGCCAGCAGTGGCTACAGGGCGCCGGGCACCGGGGAGCTGTTTTTT.

The CDR3 DNA is TGTGCCAGCTCACCAACTAGCGGGGGTAGCACAGATACGCAGTATTTT. This translates into CASSPTSGGSTDTQYF. The chain carries TRBV18 and TRBJ2-3, with 11 nucleotides matching TRBD2. V was pared by 2 bases and J by 0 bases, with 1 base of the junction left unmatched. CDR3 size: 16 residues. Germline lookup yields CDR1 KGHSH and CDR2 LQKENI.

The CDR3 region has the DNA TGTGCCAGCTCACCAACAGCTCAGCCCCAGCATTTT. This codes for CASSPTAQPQHF. V gene TRBV18 combines with J gene TRBJ1-5; no reliable D call. The CDR3 covers 12 residues. Germline values: CDR1 KGHSH, CDR2 LQKENI. Trimming removed 2 bases at V and 6 bases at J, with 5 bases between. The full variable domain, in which reference TRBV18 and TRBJ1-5 provide the parts outside the CDR3, is NAGVMQNPRHLVRRRGQEARLRCSPMKGHSHVYWYRQLPEEGLKFMVYLQKENIIDESGMPKERFSAEFPKEGPSILRIQQVVRGDSAAYFCASSPTAQPQHFGDGTRLSIL.

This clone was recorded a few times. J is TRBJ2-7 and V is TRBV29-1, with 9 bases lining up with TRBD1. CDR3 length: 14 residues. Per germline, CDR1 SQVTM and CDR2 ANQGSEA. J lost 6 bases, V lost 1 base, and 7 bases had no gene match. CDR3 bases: TGCAGCGTTGAAGGGGGGACAGGGTTGGGCGAGCAGTACTTC. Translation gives CSVEGGTGLGEQYF.

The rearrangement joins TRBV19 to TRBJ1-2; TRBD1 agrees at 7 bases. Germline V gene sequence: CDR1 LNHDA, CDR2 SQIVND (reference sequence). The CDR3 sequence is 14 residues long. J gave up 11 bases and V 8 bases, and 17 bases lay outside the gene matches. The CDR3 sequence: CASGKIQGRLKYTF. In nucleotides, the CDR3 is TGTGCCAGTGGAAAGATACAGGGGCGCCTCAAATACACCTTC.

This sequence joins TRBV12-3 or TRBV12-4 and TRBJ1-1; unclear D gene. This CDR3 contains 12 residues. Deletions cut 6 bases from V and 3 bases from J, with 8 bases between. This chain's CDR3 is CASRVGDTEAFF. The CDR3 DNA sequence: TGTGCCAGCAGGGTCGGGGACACTGAAGCTTTCTTT.

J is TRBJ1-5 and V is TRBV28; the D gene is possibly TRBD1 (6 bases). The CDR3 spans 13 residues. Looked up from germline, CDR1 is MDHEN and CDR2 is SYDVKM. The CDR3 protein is CATRDTSNQPQHF. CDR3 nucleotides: TGTGCAACTCGGGACACTAGCAATCAGCCCCAGCATTTT.

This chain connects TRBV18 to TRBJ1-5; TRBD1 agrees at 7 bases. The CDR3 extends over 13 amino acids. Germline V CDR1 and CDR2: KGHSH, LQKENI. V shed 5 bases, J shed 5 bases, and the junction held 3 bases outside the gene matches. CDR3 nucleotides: TGTGCCAGCTCAGACGACAGGGATCAGCCCCAGCATTTT. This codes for CASSDDRDQPQHF.

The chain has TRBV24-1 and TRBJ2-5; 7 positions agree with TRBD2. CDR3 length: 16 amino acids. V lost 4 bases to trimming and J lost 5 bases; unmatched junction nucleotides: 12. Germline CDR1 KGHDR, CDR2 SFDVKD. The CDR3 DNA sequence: TGTGCCACCAGTGACTTAAGCGGGGCTCGGGAGGAGACCCAGTACTTC. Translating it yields CATSDLSGAREETQYF.

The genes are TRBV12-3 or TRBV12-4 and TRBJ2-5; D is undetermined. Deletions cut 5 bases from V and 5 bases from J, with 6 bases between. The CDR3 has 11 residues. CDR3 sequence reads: CASSTRETQYF. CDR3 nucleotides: TGTGCCAGCAGTACCCGGGAGACCCAGTACTTC.

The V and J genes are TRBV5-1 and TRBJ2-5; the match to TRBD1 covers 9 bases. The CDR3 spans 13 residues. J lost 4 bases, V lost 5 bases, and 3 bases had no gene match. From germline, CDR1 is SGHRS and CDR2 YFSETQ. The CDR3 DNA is TGCGCCAGCAGACTGGGACAGGGAGAGACCCAGTACTTC. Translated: CASRLGQGETQYF.

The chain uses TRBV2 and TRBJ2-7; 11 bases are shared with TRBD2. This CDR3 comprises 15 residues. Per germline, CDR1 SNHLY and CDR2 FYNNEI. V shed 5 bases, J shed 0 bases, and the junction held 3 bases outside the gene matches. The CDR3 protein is CASSPTSGVSYEQYF. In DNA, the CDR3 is TGTGCCAGCAGTCCGACTAGCGGGGTCTCCTACGAGCAGTACTTC. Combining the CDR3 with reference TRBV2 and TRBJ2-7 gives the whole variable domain EPEVTQTPSHQVTQMGQEVILRCVPISNHLYFYWYRQILGQKVEFLVSFYNNEISEKSEIFDDQFSVERPDGSNFTLKIRSTKLEDSAMYFCASSPTSGVSYEQYFGPGTRLTVT.

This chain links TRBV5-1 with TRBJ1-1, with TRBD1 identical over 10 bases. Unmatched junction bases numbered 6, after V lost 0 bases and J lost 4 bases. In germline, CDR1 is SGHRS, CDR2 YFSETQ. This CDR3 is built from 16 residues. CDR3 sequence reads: CASSLDLGQGGTEAFF. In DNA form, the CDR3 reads TGCGCCAGCAGCTTGGACCTCGGACAGGGGGGCACTGAAGCTTTCTTT.

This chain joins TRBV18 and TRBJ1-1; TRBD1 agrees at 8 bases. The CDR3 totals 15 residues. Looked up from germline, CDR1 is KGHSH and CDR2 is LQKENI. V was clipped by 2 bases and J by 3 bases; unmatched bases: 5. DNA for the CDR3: TGTGCCAGCTCACCATTCGCAGGGGGCGACACTGAAGCTTTCTTT. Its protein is CASSPFAGGDTEAFF. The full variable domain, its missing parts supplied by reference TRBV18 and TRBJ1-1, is NAGVMQNPRHLVRRRGQEARLRCSPMKGHSHVYWYRQLPEEGLKFMVYLQKENIIDESGMPKERFSAEFPKEGPSILRIQQVVRGDSAAYFCASSPFAGGDTEAFFGQGTRLTVV.

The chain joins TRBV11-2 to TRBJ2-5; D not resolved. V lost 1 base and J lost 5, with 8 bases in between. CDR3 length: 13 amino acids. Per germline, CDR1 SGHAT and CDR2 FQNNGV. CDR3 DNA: TGTGCCAGCAGCTTAGGGCTCCCCGAGACCCAGTACTTC. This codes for CASSLGLPETQYF.

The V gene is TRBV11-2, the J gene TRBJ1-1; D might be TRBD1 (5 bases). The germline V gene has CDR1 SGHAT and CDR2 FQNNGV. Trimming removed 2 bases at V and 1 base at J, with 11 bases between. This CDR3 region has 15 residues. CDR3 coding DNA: TGTGCCAGCAGCTTATCGGGCAGGGCGAACACTGAAGCTTTCTTT. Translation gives CASSLSGRANTEAFF.

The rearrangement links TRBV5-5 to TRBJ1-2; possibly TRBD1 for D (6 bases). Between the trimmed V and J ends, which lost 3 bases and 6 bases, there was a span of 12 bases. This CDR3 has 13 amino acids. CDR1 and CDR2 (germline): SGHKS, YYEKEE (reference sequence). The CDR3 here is CASSWQGMNGYTF. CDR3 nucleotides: TGTGCCAGCAGCTGGCAGGGGATGAATGGCTACACCTTC.

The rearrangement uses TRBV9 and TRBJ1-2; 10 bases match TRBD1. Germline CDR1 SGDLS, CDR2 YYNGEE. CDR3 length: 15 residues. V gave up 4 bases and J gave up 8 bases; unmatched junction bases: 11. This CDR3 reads CASSPRGQGMGGYTF. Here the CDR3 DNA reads TGTGCCAGCAGCCCGCGGGGACAGGGGATGGGCGGCTACACCTTC.

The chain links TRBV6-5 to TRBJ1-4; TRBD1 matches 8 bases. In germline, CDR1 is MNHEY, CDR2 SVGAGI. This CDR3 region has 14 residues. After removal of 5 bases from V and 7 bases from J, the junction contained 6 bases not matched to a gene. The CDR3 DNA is TGTGCCAGCAGTCAGGGGGCAAAGAGTGAAAAACTGTTTTTT. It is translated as CASSQGAKSEKLFF.

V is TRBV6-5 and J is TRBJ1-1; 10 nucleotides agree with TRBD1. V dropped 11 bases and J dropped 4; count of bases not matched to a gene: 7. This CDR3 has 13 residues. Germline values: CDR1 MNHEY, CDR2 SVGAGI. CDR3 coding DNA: TGTGCCTTAAGACAGGGGGCGCCCACTGAAGCTTTCTTT. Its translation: CALRQGAPTEAFF.